Shown below are 21 T cell receptor beta chains from a single sample sequenced in a study of Graves' ophthalmopathy and Graves' hyperthyroidism. RNA transcripts were the template, and TCR beta CDR3 regions were amplified from them. Scientists carried out first-round RT-PCR using HTBI primers and then a second-round multiplex PCR. From the multiplex PCR reads, TCRdb called clonotypes with MiXCR, one entry per CDR3 protein. Here the sample spans 650,000 to 900,000 distinct CDR3 sequences, 40% being singletons. What was sequenced was peripheral blood. These receptors were collected from an adult man with Graves' ophthalmopathy.

This clonotype was observed many times. The chain joins TRBV7-2 to TRBJ1-5; D not certain. The CDR3 spans 14 residues. V was clipped by 3 bases and J by 4 bases, with 10 bases between them. Germline CDR1 is SGHTA and CDR2 is FQGNSA. CDR3 in amino acids: CASSFFQINQPQHF. As DNA, the CDR3 is TGTGCCAGCAGCTTTTTCCAAATAAATCAGCCCCAGCATTTT.

At least ten counts were recorded for this clonotype. With a much larger clone just one base away, this may be a read error. The chain joins TRBV5-5 to TRBJ2-5; D not certain. The germline V and J ends were trimmed by 2 bases and 4 bases, with 6 bases remaining between them. In germline, CDR1 is SGHKS, CDR2 YYEKEE (reference sequence). The CDR3 totals 12 residues. This CDR3 reads CASSLSAETQYF. As DNA, the CDR3 is TGTGCCAGCAGCTTATCCGCAGAGACCCAGTACTTC.

The rearrangement uses TRBV7-9 and TRBJ2-3; D remains ambiguous. This CDR3 spans 14 amino acids. The germline V and J ends were trimmed by 3 bases and 3 bases, with 10 bases remaining between them. Germline loops: CDR1 SEHNR, CDR2 FQNEAQ (reference sequence). The CDR3 protein is CASSLEQWTDTQYF. The CDR3 DNA reads as TGTGCCAGCAGCTTGGAACAGTGGACAGATACGCAGTATTTT.

This clonotype turned up a few times. A junction end diverges from the germline sequence, so it may reflect a read error. The chain carries TRBV10-3 and TRBJ1-3, with D uncertain. This CDR3 comprises 14 residues. Germline CDR1 is ENHRY and CDR2 is SYGVKD. The CDR3 loop reads CASSYPGLGNTIYF. The DNA of the CDR3 is TGTGCCAGCAGTTACCCGGGGTTAGGAAACACCATATATTTT.

This rearrangement joins TRBV25-1 to TRBJ1-1, with D perhaps matching TRBD1 (5 bases). The germline V gene has CDR1 MGHDK and CDR2 SYGVNS. The CDR3 is 12 residues long. In DNA, the CDR3 is TGTGCTAGATCGACAGTGAACACTGAAGCTTTCTTT. Translation: CARSTVNTEAFF.

V gene TRBV7-2 combines with J gene TRBJ2-2, with D unclear. Germline assignment: CDR1 SGHTA and CDR2 FQGNSA. V was clipped by 6 bases and J by 5 bases, with 13 bases between them. This CDR3 comprises 14 residues. The DNA of the CDR3 is TGTGCCAGCAGTTTATCACGGCCAACCGGGGAGCTGTTTTTT. It encodes CASSLSRPTGELFF.

This chain uses TRBV3-1 with TRBJ2-5, with 15 nucleotides matching TRBD2. The germline gives CDR1 LGHDT, CDR2 YNNKEL (reference sequence). V shed 4 bases and J 4 bases; nucleotides not matched to a gene: 7. The CDR3 is 17 residues long. The CDR3 spells CASSPWTSGRARETQYF. CDR3 sequence (DNA): TGTGCCAGCAGCCCTTGGACTAGCGGGAGGGCGAGAGAGACCCAGTACTTC.

The genes are TRBV2 and TRBJ2-7; D ambiguous. Trimming stripped 4 bases from V and 7 bases from J, with 14 bases between. Germline lookup yields CDR1 SNHLY and CDR2 FYNNEI. The CDR3 totals 13 residues. CDR3 amino acids: CASSGSPHNEQYF. The CDR3 DNA follows: TGTGCCAGCAGTGGTTCACCCCACAATGAGCAGTACTTC.

Comments on this clonotype: It may be a read error: a sequence one base away is much more abundant. The rearrangement joins TRBV10-2 to TRBJ2-3; 9 bases are a match to TRBD1. The J segment lost 10 bases and the V segment lost 3 bases, leaving 14 bases of the junction unmatched. The CDR3 contains 16 residues. The germline V gene has CDR1 WSHSY and CDR2 SAAADI. DNA of the CDR3: TGCGCCAGCAGTGAAGATCGGACAGGGGCTTGGGATTCGCAGTATTTT. It translates to CASSEDRTGAWDSQYF.

V gene TRBV7-9 combines with J gene TRBJ2-6; tentatively, D is TRBD1 (5 bases). This CDR3 has 16 amino acids. Germline V gene sequence: CDR1 SEHNR, CDR2 FQNEAQ (reference sequence). V lost 6 bases and J lost 2, with 14 bases in between. DNA of the CDR3: TGTGCCAGCAGACTCTCAGGGATCCCTGGGGCCAACGTCCTGACTTTC. It is translated as CASRLSGIPGANVLTF.

A few counts support this clonotype. The chain is built from TRBV7-9 and TRBJ2-2; TRBD2 matches 7 bases. CDR1 and CDR2 from the germline V gene are SEHNR and FQNEAQ (reference sequence). The V segment lost 10 bases and the J segment 1 base; nucleotides outside the gene matches: 6. This CDR3 region has 14 residues. The CDR3 DNA follows: TGTGCCATCCTAGCGGTAGTGAACACCGGGGAGCTGTTTTTT. It codes for CAILAVVNTGELFF.

The chain uses TRBV2 and TRBJ2-2; TRBD2 matches 11 bases. The junction had 5 bases not matched to a gene; V was cut back by 5 bases and J by 3 bases. The CDR3 is 16 amino acids. Germline assignment: CDR1 SNHLY and CDR2 FYNNEI. The chain's CDR3 is CASSISGGAYTGELFF. In DNA, the CDR3 is TGTGCCAGCAGTATTAGCGGGGGGGCTTACACCGGGGAGCTGTTTTTT. Variable domain in full (rest from reference TRBV2 and TRBJ2-2): EPEVTQTPSHQVTQMGQEVILRCVPISNHLYFYWYRQILGQKVEFLVSFYNNEISEKSEIFDDQFSVERPDGSNFTLKIRSTKLEDSAMYFCASSISGGAYTGELFFGEGSRLTVL.

This clonotype was counted ten times or more. V and J are TRBV7-9 and TRBJ1-4; TRBD1 is a possible D gene (6 bases). The CDR3 is 14 amino acids. Germline CDR1 and CDR2: SEHNR and FQNEAQ (reference sequence). The V gene lost 3 bases and the J gene lost 8 bases, with 13 bases spanning the gap. CDR3 DNA sequence: TGTGCCAGCAGCTTCGGGACATTAAAAGAAAAACTGTTTTTT. Encoded protein: CASSFGTLKEKLFF.

As concerns this clonotype: A much larger clone differs from this one at a single base, so this may be a read error. This sequence joins TRBV24-1 and TRBJ2-5, with 8 bases lining up with TRBD1. Germline CDR1 KGHDR, CDR2 SFDVKD. The CDR3 loop spans 15 amino acids. V dropped 3 bases and J dropped 5; count of bases not matched to a gene: 7. DNA of the CDR3: TGTGCCACCAGTGATGTCGGACAGGGTGGGGAGACCCAGTACTTC. Translation gives CATSDVGQGGETQYF.

This clonotype was found many times. The chain is built from TRBV9 and TRBJ1-3; D not certain. Trimming stripped 4 bases from V and 0 bases from J, with 11 bases between. Germline CDR1 and CDR2: SGDLS and YYNGEE. This CDR3 region has 15 residues. The CDR3 nucleotides read TGTGCCAGCAGCCCTTTACAGTACTCTGGAAACACCATATATTTT. Residues: CASSPLQYSGNTIYF.

The gene calls are TRBV25-1 and TRBJ2-1; 8 bases are shared with TRBD2. Germline lookup yields CDR1 MGHDK and CDR2 SYGVNS. V lost 4 bases and J lost 5; bases outside the gene matches: 4. The CDR3 extends over 14 amino acids. DNA of the CDR3: TGTGCCAGCAGTGCAGCGGGAGTACACAATGAGCAGTTCTTC. Protein product: CASSAAGVHNEQFF.

The chain has TRBV20-1 and TRBJ2-3; a possible D gene is TRBD1 (5 bases). The CDR3 is 12 amino acids. V lost 3 bases to trimming and J lost 4 bases, with 8 bases between them. Germline V CDR1 and CDR2: DFQATT, SNEGSKA (reference sequence). The CDR3 reads CSASSRADTQYF. In DNA form, the CDR3 reads TGCAGTGCTAGCTCCAGGGCAGATACGCAGTATTTT.

This clonotype was detected ten times or more. The CDR3 sequence: CATSMGHNSYEQYF. Written as DNA, the CDR3 is TGTGCCACCAGCATGGGACACAACTCCTACGAGCAGTACTTC. The chain carries TRBV15 and TRBJ2-7; tentative D call: TRBD1 (6 bases). Trimming removed 4 bases from V and 0 bases from J, with 10 bases in between. This CDR3 contains 14 residues. Germline lookup yields CDR1 LNHNV and CDR2 YYDKDF (reference sequence).

This clonotype has a single count. J is TRBJ2-7 and V is TRBV20-1; 9 bases align to TRBD2. With 8 bases clipped from V and 4 bases from J, the junction kept 12 bases outside the gene matches. This CDR3 spans 14 amino acids. Germline V CDR1 and CDR2: DFQATT, SNEGSKA (reference sequence). The CDR3 DNA follows: TGCAGTTACTCCCCTAGCGGGGAATCTTACGAGCAGTACTTC. Translating it yields CSYSPSGESYEQYF.

This sequence joins TRBV29-1 and TRBJ1-3; possible D gene TRBD1, 6 bases. Deletions cut 7 bases from V and 8 bases from J, with 24 bases between. From germline, CDR1 is SQVTM and CDR2 ANQGSEA. This CDR3 region has 15 residues. CDR3 in DNA: TGCAGCGCAGAGGGAGTGGGGGGCAATGGCTACACCATATATTTT. This codes for CSAEGVGGNGYTIYF.

The chain links TRBV20-1 to TRBJ2-7, with TRBD2 matching 11 bases. Trimming at V came to 3 bases and at J to 3 bases, leaving 10 bases not matched to a gene. Germline V lookup: CDR1 DFQATT, CDR2 SNEGSKA (reference sequence). The CDR3 is 16 amino acids. The CDR3 here is CSASGIAGGLLYEQYF. Here the CDR3 DNA reads TGCAGTGCTAGCGGAATAGCGGGAGGGCTTCTCTACGAGCAGTACTTC.